The 15 T cell receptor beta chains in this list originate from one sample, sequenced in a study of T cells in Graves' hyperthyroidism and ophthalmopathy. Amplified regions were TCR beta CDR3 sequences from RNA transcripts. TCR CDR3 underwent first-round RT-PCR with the HTBI primer set. TCRdb itself ran the multiplex PCR reads through MiXCR, one entry per CDR3 protein. The table includes approximately 400,000 distinct CDR3 sequences, around a sixth detected once. The sample was blood. Receptor source: a woman aged 18-30 years with Graves' hyperthyroidism.

This rearrangement joins TRBV4-1 to TRBJ2-3, with a possible D match to TRBD2 (5 bases). From germline, CDR1 is MGHRA and CDR2 YSYEKL. The CDR3 runs 16 residues. V shed 0 bases and J shed 1 base, with 11 bases lying between them. The CDR3 loop reads CASSQERDVGTDTQYF. The DNA for the CDR3 is TGCGCCAGCAGCCAAGAGAGGGATGTGGGCACAGATACGCAGTATTTT.

This clonotype occurred many times. V is TRBV6-4 and J is TRBJ2-2; D uncertain. The CDR3 sequence is 13 residues long. Germline values: CDR1 MRHNA, CDR2 SNTAGT. The ends were cut back, 2 bases at V and 1 base at J, with 2 bases in the middle. Here the CDR3 reads CASSDLNTGELFF. CDR3 nucleotides: TGTGCCAGCAGTGACCTGAACACCGGGGAGCTGTTTTTT.

In this sample, this clonotype turned up many times. V is TRBV28 and J is TRBJ2-7; perhaps TRBD1 as D (6 bases). The CDR3 consists of 15 residues. Germline V gene sequence: CDR1 MDHEN, CDR2 SYDVKM. V gave up 2 bases and J gave up 0 bases, with 11 bases separating them. CDR3 in DNA: TGTGCCAGCAGTTTAGAGGACAGCAGCTCCTACGAGCAGTACTTC. Translation gives CASSLEDSSSYEQYF.

The V call is TRBV5-6, the J call TRBJ2-5; D is possibly TRBD1 (7 bases). Trimming removed 5 bases from V and 4 bases from J, with 12 bases in between. The CDR3 is 13 residues long. Per germline, CDR1 SGHDT and CDR2 YYEEEE. CDR3 nucleotides: TGTGCCAGCAGTCAGGGGGGCCCAGAGACCCAGTACTTC. Its translation is CASSQGGPETQYF.

This clonotype was seen repeatedly, ten times or more. The chain employs TRBV5-1 and TRBJ2-1, with a tentative D call TRBD1 (5 bases). CDR1 is SGHRS, CDR2 YFSETQ, per germline. There are 14 residues in the CDR3. V was cut by 0 bases and J by 6 bases, with 10 bases left in between. CDR3 nucleotides: TGCGCCAGCAGCTTGGGGCAGGGTGTCAATGAGCAGTTCTTC. Amino acids: CASSLGQGVNEQFF.

This clonotype was detected many times. The chain is built from TRBV6-2 or TRBV6-3 and TRBJ2-7, with 7 bases identical to TRBD1. The CDR3 extends over 14 amino acids. V lost 8 bases, J lost 4 bases, and 11 bases stayed unmatched. From germline, CDR1 is MNHEY and CDR2 SVGEGT. CDR3 coding DNA: TGTGCCAGCCATATTCAAGACAGGGTTTACGAGCAGTACTTC. As protein: CASHIQDRVYEQYF.

The chain is built from TRBV20-1 and TRBJ2-3; D might be TRBD1 (5 bases). Trimming shortened V by 6 bases and J by 4 bases, and 11 bases separated the two germline ends. This CDR3 contains 12 residues. CDR1 and CDR2 from the germline V gene are DFQATT and SNEGSKA (reference sequence). The CDR3 bases are TGCAGTGCATTGGCAGGGCCAGATACGCAGTATTTT. Protein: CSALAGPDTQYF.

Remarks on this clonotype: A much larger clone lies a single base off, so this may be a read error. The V call is TRBV5-6, the J call TRBJ2-7, with D perhaps matching TRBD1 (5 bases). The CDR3 is 15 amino acids. Looked up from germline, CDR1 is SGHDT and CDR2 is YYEEEE. The ends were cut back, 1 base at V and 3 bases at J, with 14 bases in the middle. As DNA, the CDR3 is TGTGCCAGCAGCTTGATGGGGCCAGCCGTCTACGAGCAGTACTTC. Protein: CASSLMGPAVYEQYF. The full variable domain, its missing parts supplied by reference TRBV5-6 and TRBJ2-7, is DAGVTQSPTHLIKTRGQQVTLRCSPKSGHDTVSWYQQALGQGPQFIFQYYEEEERQRGNFPDRFSGHQFPNYSSELNVNALLLGDSALYLCASSLMGPAVYEQYFGPGTRLTVT.

In its sample, this clonotype was seen many times. The chain uses TRBV3-1 and TRBJ2-1; the D call may be TRBD1 or TRBD2 (5 bases each). CDR1 and CDR2 from the germline V gene are LGHDT and YNNKEL (reference sequence). The CDR3 extends over 16 amino acids. The V end was cut by 0 bases, the J end by 6 bases, with 15 bases between. The CDR3 DNA reads TGTGCCAGCAGCCAAGATCCGAACTCGAGGGGCAATGAGCAGTTCTTC. It yields the protein CASSQDPNSRGNEQFF.

This chain connects TRBV6-9 to TRBJ2-7; tentatively, D is TRBD1 (6 bases). This CDR3 region has 13 residues. Trimming removed 3 bases from V and 6 bases from J, with 12 bases in between. CDR1 and CDR2 from the germline V gene are MNHGY and SVAAGI. CDR3 in amino acids: CASSYPRGTEQYF. CDR3 sequence (DNA): TGTGCCAGCAGTTACCCCAGGGGCACCGAGCAGTACTTC.

This clonotype was detected ten times or more. V gene TRBV12-3 or TRBV12-4 combines with J gene TRBJ2-1; TRBD2 agrees at 10 bases. J lost 8 bases, V lost 3 bases, and 7 bases had no gene match. CDR3 length: 15 amino acids. The chain's CDR3 is CASSFPSGSPDEQFF. In nucleotides, the CDR3 is TGTGCCAGCAGTTTCCCTAGCGGGAGTCCGGATGAGCAGTTCTTC.

This clonotype was seen only a few times. The chain joins TRBV7-9 to TRBJ2-7; 8 bases are shared with TRBD1. Germline V gene sequence: CDR1 SEHNR, CDR2 FQNEAQ (reference sequence). The trim removed 5 bases at V and 1 base at J, leaving 10 bases unmatched. This CDR3 spans 16 amino acids. For the CDR3, the DNA is TGTGCCAGCAGCCCATCCCCCGGGACAGGTTCCTACGAGCAGTACTTC. The encoded protein is CASSPSPGTGSYEQYF.

This clonotype was found many times. The chain joins TRBV3-1 to TRBJ1-6, with 9 bases lining up with TRBD1. Looked up from germline, CDR1 is LGHDT and CDR2 is YNNKEL (reference sequence). This CDR3 has 16 amino acids. The trim removed 0 bases at V and 10 bases at J, leaving 7 bases unmatched. CDR3 nucleotides: TGTGCCAGCAGCCAAGAGTCAGGGACAGGGCACTCACCCCTCCACTTT. Translated, it gives CASSQESGTGHSPLHF.

This clonotype was counted a few times. One end of the junction fails to match germline, which may point to a read error. CDR3 sequence reads: CATSLGPAYNEQFF. The CDR3 bases are TGTGCCACCAGCCTGGGACCCGCCTACAATGAGCAGTTCTTC. The chain joins TRBV3-1 to TRBJ2-1; D is perhaps TRBD1 or TRBD2 (5 bases each). Per germline, CDR1 LGHDT and CDR2 YNNKEL (reference sequence). The CDR3 is 14 amino acids.

The chain combines TRBV4-1 with TRBJ2-6, with a weak D call TRBD1 (6 bases). Trimming removed 1 base from V and 0 bases from J, with 10 bases in between. CDR1 MGHRA and CDR2 YSYEKL come from the germline V gene. The CDR3 totals 17 residues. The CDR3 nucleotides are TGCGCCAGCAGCCAAGTAGGACAGAGCTCTGGGGCCAACGTCCTGACTTTC. This translates into CASSQVGQSSGANVLTF.